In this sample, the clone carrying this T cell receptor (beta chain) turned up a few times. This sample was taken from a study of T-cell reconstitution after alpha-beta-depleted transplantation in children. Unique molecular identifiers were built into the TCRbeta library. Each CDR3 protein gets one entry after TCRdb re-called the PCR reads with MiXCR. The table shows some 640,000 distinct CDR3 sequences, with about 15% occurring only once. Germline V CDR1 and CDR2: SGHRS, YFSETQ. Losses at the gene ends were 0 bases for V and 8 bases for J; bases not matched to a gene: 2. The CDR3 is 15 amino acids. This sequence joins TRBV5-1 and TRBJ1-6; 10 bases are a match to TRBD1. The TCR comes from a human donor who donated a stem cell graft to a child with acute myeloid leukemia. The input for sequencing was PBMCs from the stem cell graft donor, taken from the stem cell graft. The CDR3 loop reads CASSLGQGADSPLHF. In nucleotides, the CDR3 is TGCGCCAGCAGCTTGGGACAGGGGGCTGATTCACCCCTCCACTTT.